This T cell receptor (beta chain) originates from a study of monozygotic twins with inflammatory bowel disease. Overall study findings and caveats: Differences in immunosuppressive treatment may have been a source of added variability in patient repertoires.

TCRdb reprocessed the 5' RACE reads and stores each CDR3 protein as one record, lacking DNA. The listing records some 450,000 distinct CDR3 sequences. The CDR3 length is 13 residues. Looked up from germline, CDR1 is KGHDR and CDR2 is SFDVKD. The total RNA came straight from whole blood, and T cells were not sorted beforehand. Concerning this clonotype: What it recognizes is unknown.

V gene TRBV24-1 combines with J gene TRBJ2-1; the TRBD2 assignment by TCRdb is unverifiable without DNA. Sample: blood. This clonotype was obtained from a human donor with ulcerative colitis or Crohn's disease, or a healthy co-twin of an affected twin (not recorded which). The CDR3 loop is CATSDPSLGEQFF.